One sample yielded the 14 T cell receptor beta chains listed below, sequenced in a study of chemoradiotherapy in HPV16-positive cancers. TCRdb keeps only in-frame clones here, not all; method: immunoSEQ multiplex PCR. The data contain some 2,000 clones, under 80% of them singletons. The material was tumor tissue, obtained from a patient who underwent chemoradiotherapy. The receptors shown here come from a human donor with HPV-associated anogenital cancer.

This chain links TRBV5-5 with TRBJ1-2, with D uncertain. CDR3 length: 13 amino acids. Trimming took 2 bases from V and 2 from J, leaving 7 bases between them. Germline V gene data show CDR1 as SGHKS and CDR2 as YYEKEE (reference sequence). Written as DNA, the CDR3 is TGTGCCAGCAGCTTTGACATGAACTATGGCTACACCTTC. Translated: CASSFDMNYGYTF.

The chain uses TRBV15 and TRBJ1-1; D possibly corresponds to TRBD1 (6 bases). The CDR3 length is 16 residues. Deletions cut 0 bases from V and 3 bases from J, with 14 bases between. Germline values: CDR1 LNHNV, CDR2 YYDKDF (reference sequence). The CDR3 loop reads CATSREVGAWDTEAFF. The DNA of the CDR3 is TGTGCCACCAGCAGAGAGGTGGGGGCTTGGGACACTGAAGCTTTCTTT.

The rearrangement uses TRBV4-2 and TRBJ1-4, with a possible D match to TRBD1 (6 bases). Germline CDR1 and CDR2: LGHNA and YNFKEQ. CDR3 length equals 16 residues. The V and J ends lost 1 base and 5 bases respectively, with 14 bases between them. CDR3 sequence: CASSQGGGRVNEKLFF. CDR3 nucleotide sequence: TGTGCCAGCAGCCAAGGCGGGGGGCGGGTGAATGAAAAACTGTTTTTT.

This rearrangement joins TRBV5-1 to TRBJ2-3, with 7 bases fitting TRBD1. The junction had 8 bases not matched to a gene; V was cut back by 0 bases and J by 4 bases. CDR1 is SGHRS and CDR2 is YFSETQ in the germline V gene. The CDR3 consists of 16 residues. This CDR3 reads CASSLETGSSADTQYF. The CDR3 nucleotides read TGCGCCAGCAGCTTGGAGACAGGGTCCAGCGCAGATACGCAGTATTTT.

The V and J genes are TRBV7-9 and TRBJ2-7; D is unresolved. The CDR3 is 15 residues long. V lost 6 bases and J 2 bases, leaving 17 bases between the germline ends. Germline loops: CDR1 SEHNR, CDR2 FQNEAQ (reference sequence). In nucleotides, the CDR3 is TGTGCCAGCAGGTCCATAACAGAAAACGCCTACGAGCAGTACTTC. This sequence encodes CASRSITENAYEQYF.

The chain couples TRBV11-2 to TRBJ2-3; D is unclear. The CDR3 consists of 16 residues. Trimming shortened V by 1 base and J by 0 bases, and 11 bases separated the two germline ends. Germline V gene sequence: CDR1 SGHAT, CDR2 FQNNGV. CDR3 protein: CASSLVSGSSTDTQYF. The DNA for the CDR3 is TGTGCCAGCAGCTTAGTATCCGGGTCTAGCACAGATACGCAGTATTTT.

The chain joins TRBV5-6 to TRBJ1-2; 10 bases are shared with TRBD1. Trimming took 2 bases from V and 8 from J; bases not matched to a gene: 6. Looked up from germline, CDR1 is SGHDT and CDR2 is YYEEEE. The CDR3 extends over 14 amino acids. The CDR3 sequence is CASSLPGQGNGYTF. The CDR3, as DNA: TGTGCCAGCAGCTTACCGGGACAGGGGAACGGCTACACCTTC.

The rearrangement uses TRBV5-6 and TRBJ2-5; D unresolved. V lost 0 bases and J lost 5, with 8 bases in between. Germline assignment: CDR1 SGHDT and CDR2 YYEEEE. The CDR3 has 13 residues. The chain's CDR3 is CASSLVSRETQYF. In nucleotides, the CDR3 is TGTGCCAGCAGCTTGGTATCCCGGGAGACCCAGTACTTC.

The rearrangement joins TRBV2 to TRBJ2-3, with D unclear. V gave up 5 bases and J gave up 0 bases, with 12 bases separating them. This CDR3 is 15 amino acids long. CDR1 and CDR2 (germline): SNHLY, FYNNEI. This chain's CDR3 is CASSRHTASTDTQYF. For the CDR3, the DNA is TGTGCCAGCAGTCGACACACTGCTAGCACAGATACGCAGTATTTT.

This chain links TRBV2 with TRBJ2-5, with D perhaps matching TRBD1 (5 bases). CDR3 length: 13 amino acids. V gave up 6 bases and J gave up 5 bases, with 13 bases separating them. Germline V gene sequence: CDR1 SNHLY, CDR2 FYNNEI. CDR3 DNA: TGTGCCAGCAGAAGAGACAGCCCGGAGACCCAGTACTTC. Its protein product is CASRRDSPETQYF.

This chain links TRBV18 with TRBJ1-1; D may be TRBD1 (6 bases). The CDR3 has 15 residues. Germline CDR1 KGHSH, CDR2 LQKENI. Trimming left V 6 bases short and J 0 bases short, with 14 bases between. CDR3 bases: TGTGCCAGCTCCGGATGGGACAACATGAACACTGAAGCTTTCTTT. Translating it yields CASSGWDNMNTEAFF.

This chain connects TRBV27 to TRBJ1-4; 7 bases match TRBD1. V lost 10 bases, J lost 0 bases, and 14 bases stayed unmatched. The CDR3 spans 17 residues. The germline V gene encodes CDR1 MNHEY and CDR2 SMNVEV (reference sequence). For the CDR3, the DNA is TGTGCCACCCGGGCAGGGGGAAGGTTCGCAACTAATGAAAAACTGTTTTTT. It codes for CATRAGGRFATNEKLFF.

This clone was found a few times. The chain couples TRBV9 to TRBJ2-1; D not certain. CDR3 length: 15 residues. From germline, CDR1 is SGDLS and CDR2 YYNGEE. Between the trimmed V and J ends, which lost 3 bases and 2 bases, there was a span of 12 bases. As DNA, the CDR3 is TGTGCCAGCAGCGCGACATTTAGGGCCTACAATGAGCAGTTCTTC. This gives the protein CASSATFRAYNEQFF.

The V and J genes are TRBV28 and TRBJ1-5, with unresolved D. CDR1 is MDHEN and CDR2 is SYDVKM in the germline V gene. With 0 bases removed from V and 9 bases from J, the gap between germline ends came to 12 bases. This CDR3 is 14 amino acids long. For the CDR3, the DNA is TGTGCCAGCAGTTTATGGGCGTACCCTGGGCCCCAGCATTTT. Translating it yields CASSLWAYPGPQHF.